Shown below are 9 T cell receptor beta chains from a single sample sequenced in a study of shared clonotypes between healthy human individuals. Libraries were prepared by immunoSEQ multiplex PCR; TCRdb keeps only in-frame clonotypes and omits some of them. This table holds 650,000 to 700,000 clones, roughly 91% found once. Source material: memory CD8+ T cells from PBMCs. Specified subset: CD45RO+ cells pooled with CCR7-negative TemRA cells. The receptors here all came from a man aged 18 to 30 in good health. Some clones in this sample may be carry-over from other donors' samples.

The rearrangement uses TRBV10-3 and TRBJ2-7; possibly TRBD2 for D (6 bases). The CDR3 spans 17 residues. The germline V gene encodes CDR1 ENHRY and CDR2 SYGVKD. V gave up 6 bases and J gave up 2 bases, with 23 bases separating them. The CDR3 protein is CAISKFYRGTATYEQYF. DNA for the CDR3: TGTGCCATCAGCAAATTCTACCGGGGGACCGCCACCTACGAGCAGTACTTC.

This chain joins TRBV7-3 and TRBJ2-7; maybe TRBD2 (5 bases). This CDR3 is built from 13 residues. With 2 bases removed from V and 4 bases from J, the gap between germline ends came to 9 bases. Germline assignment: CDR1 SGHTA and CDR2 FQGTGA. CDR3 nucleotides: TGTGCCAGCAGCTTATCACGGACTTACGAGCAGTACTTC. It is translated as CASSLSRTYEQYF.

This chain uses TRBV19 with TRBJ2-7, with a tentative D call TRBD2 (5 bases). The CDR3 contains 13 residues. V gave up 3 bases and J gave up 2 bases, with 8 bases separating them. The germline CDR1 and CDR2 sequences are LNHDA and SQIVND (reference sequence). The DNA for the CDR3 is TGTGCCAGTAGTATCAAGGGAGCCTACGAGCAGTACTTC. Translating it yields CASSIKGAYEQYF.

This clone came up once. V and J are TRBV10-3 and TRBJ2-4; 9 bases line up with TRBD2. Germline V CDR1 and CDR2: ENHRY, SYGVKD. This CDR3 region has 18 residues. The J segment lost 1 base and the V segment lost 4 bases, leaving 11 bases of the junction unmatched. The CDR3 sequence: CAISVGLAFDMAKNIQYF. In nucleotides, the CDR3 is TGTGCCATCAGTGTGGGACTAGCTTTCGATATGGCCAAAAACATTCAGTACTTC.

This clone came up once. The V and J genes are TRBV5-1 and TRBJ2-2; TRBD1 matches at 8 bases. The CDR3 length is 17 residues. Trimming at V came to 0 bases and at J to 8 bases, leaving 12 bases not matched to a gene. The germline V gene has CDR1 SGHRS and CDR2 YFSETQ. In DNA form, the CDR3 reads TGCGCCAGCAGCTTGGACTTGGGACAGGCGATGTGGGGGGAGCTGTTTTTT. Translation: CASSLDLGQAMWGELFF.

DNA of the CDR3: TGTGCCAGCAGTTTATCGGACTCCATCTCCTACGAGCAGTACTTC. It is translated as CASSLSDSISYEQYF. V gene TRBV28 combines with J gene TRBJ2-7, with a tentative D call TRBD2 (5 bases). Trimming left V 1 base short and J 0 bases short, with 10 bases between. CDR3 size: 15 residues. CDR1 is MDHEN, CDR2 SYDVKM, per germline.

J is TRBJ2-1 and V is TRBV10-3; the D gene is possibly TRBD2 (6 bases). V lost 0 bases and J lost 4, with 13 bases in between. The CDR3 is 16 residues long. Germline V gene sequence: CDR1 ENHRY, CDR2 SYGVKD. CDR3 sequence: CAISESLADPYNEQFF. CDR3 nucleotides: TGTGCCATCAGTGAGTCATTAGCGGACCCATACAATGAGCAGTTCTTC.

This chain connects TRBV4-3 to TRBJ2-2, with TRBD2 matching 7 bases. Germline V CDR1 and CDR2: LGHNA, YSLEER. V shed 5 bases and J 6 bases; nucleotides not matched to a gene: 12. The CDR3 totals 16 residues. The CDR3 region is CASSESSGLRAGELFF. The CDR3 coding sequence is TGCGCCAGCAGCGAATCTAGCGGCCTGAGGGCCGGGGAGCTGTTTTTT.

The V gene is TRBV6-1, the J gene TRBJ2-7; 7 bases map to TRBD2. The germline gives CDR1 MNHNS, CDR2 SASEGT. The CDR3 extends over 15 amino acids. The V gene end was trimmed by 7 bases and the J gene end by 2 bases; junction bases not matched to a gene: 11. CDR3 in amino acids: CASTSGLVSAYEQYF. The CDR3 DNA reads TGTGCCAGCACCTCAGGACTAGTTTCCGCCTACGAGCAGTACTTC.